This entry is about one T cell receptor (beta chain). This record belongs to a study of blood T cell repertoires in COVID-19. Study in general: T cells, B-cell-depleted T cells, or PBMCs supplied cDNA or gDNA.

The method was immunoSEQ multiplex PCR; TCRdb's version includes in-frame clones alone and lacks a portion of them. The sample consists of around 56,000 clones, around 79% of them appearing once. The TCR originated in a man aged 55-75 years with acute or convalescent COVID-19. Source material: peripheral blood.

This CDR3 reads CASSLDRVGYTF. The CDR3 DNA follows: TGTGCCAGCAGCTTAGACAGGGTTGGCTACACCTTC. V usage is TRBV7-2 and J usage is TRBJ1-2; D is possibly TRBD1 (6 bases). The germline V gene has CDR1 SGHTA and CDR2 FQGNSA. CDR3 length equals 12 residues. V was trimmed by 1 base and J by 7 bases, leaving 7 bases between them.